The sequence of this T cell receptor (beta chain) was determined in a study of T cell clonality in common variable immunodeficiency. This clone was counted many times. Its antigen is unknown. Read sequence stops 3 residues before the CDR3 end, and the germline J gene provides the missing end. V shed 8 bases and J 4 bases; nucleotides not matched to a gene: 4. The germline V gene has CDR1 SNHLY and CDR2 FYNNEI. This CDR3 spans 12 amino acids. Whole-study findings and limits: Common variable immunodeficiency TCR beta sequences reportedly had fewer deletions and N-nucleotide insertions.

Clones were sequenced by immunoSEQ multiplex PCR, and TCRdb holds only the in-frame ones, with some missing. The sample was found to contain 25,000 to 35,000 clones, and every one recurs. The rearrangement joins TRBV2 to TRBJ1-1; 7 positions match TRBD1. The sample consisted of peripheral blood mononuclear cells. The sequence derives from a human donor with common variable immunodeficiency. The CDR3 here is CASDREGTEAFF. The sequenced part of the CDR3 DNA is TGTGCCAGCGACAGGGAGGGCACTGAA.